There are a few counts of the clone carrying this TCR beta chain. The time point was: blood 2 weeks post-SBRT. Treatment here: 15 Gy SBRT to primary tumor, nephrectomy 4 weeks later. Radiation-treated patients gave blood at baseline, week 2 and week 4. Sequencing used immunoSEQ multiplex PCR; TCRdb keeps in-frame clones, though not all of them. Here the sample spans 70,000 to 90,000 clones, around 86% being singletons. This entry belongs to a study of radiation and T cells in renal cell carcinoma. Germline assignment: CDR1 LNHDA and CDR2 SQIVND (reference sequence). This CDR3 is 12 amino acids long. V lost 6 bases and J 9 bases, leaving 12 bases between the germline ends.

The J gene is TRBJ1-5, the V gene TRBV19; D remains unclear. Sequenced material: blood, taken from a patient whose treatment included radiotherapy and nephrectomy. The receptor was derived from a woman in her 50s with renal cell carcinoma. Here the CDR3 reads CASSPGLWPQHF. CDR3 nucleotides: TGTGCCAGTAGCCCGGGTTTATGGCCCCAGCATTTT.